This is a list of T cell receptor beta chains from one sample in a study of cytomegalovirus exposure and HLA in healthy donors. Clones were sequenced by immunoSEQ multiplex PCR, and TCRdb holds only the in-frame ones, with some missing. The data show 160,000 or so clones, approximately 85% seen once. Sequenced input: PBMCs. These receptors were obtained from a woman between 18 and 30 years old in good health and CMV-seronegative. Both conserved end residues are part of each CDR3. Each record gives: CDR3 protein, CDR3 DNA, J gene, clone size, V gene, CDR3 length, D gene. A D gene is named only where the DNA matches it firmly. For some rows the clone size is stated as once, few or many, or as a class when expanded; others skip it.

CDR3: CASGFGGRETQYF
DNA: TGTGCTAGTGGTTTCGGGGGGCGAGAGACCCAGTACTTC
J: TRBJ2-5
size: NA
V: TRBV12-5
length: 13
D: NA

CDR3: CASSQDIWGHYNEKLFF
DNA: TGCGCCAGCAGCCAAGATATCTGGGGGCACTATAATGAAAAACTGTTTTTT
J: TRBJ1-4
size: few
V: TRBV4-3
length: 17
D: NA

CDR3: CAWRPPWGGTDTQYF
DNA: TGTGCCTGGAGGCCCCCGTGGGGGGGCACAGATACGCAGTATTTT
J: TRBJ2-3
size: NA
V: TRBV30
length: 15
D: NA

CDR3: CASSQGASGSYEQYF
DNA: TGTGCCAGCAGCCAAGGGGCTAGCGGCTCCTACGAGCAGTACTTC
J: TRBJ2-7
size: NA
V: TRBV4-2
length: 15
D: TRBD2

CDR3: CASSVGVAKNIQYF
DNA: TGTGCCAGCAGCGTCGGGGTAGCCAAAAACATTCAGTACTTC
J: TRBJ2-4
size: NA
V: TRBV9
length: 14
D: NA

CDR3: CASRTSGHSYNEQFF
DNA: TGTGCCAGCAGGACTAGCGGGCATTCCTACAATGAGCAGTTCTTC
J: TRBJ2-1
size: NA
V: TRBV6-9
length: 15
D: TRBD2

CDR3: CASSYPGTANVLTF
DNA: TGTGCCAGCAGTTACCCCGGGACAGCCAACGTCCTGACTTTC
J: TRBJ2-6
size: NA
V: TRBV28
length: 14
D: NA

CDR3: CSVPVTGTGDRPTNTEAFF
DNA: TGCAGCGTTCCGGTTACCGGGACAGGAGACCGACCGACGAACACTGAAGCTTTCTTT
J: TRBJ1-1
size: NA
V: TRBV29-1
length: 19
D: TRBD1

CDR3: CASSLTRGESPLHF
DNA: TGTGCCAGCAGCTTAACCAGGGGAGAATCACCCCTCCACTTT
J: TRBJ1-6
size: NA
V: TRBV7-2
length: 14
D: NA

CDR3: CASSLGQGAQEQYF
DNA: TGCGCCAGCAGCTTGGGACAGGGGGCTCAAGAGCAGTACTTC
J: TRBJ2-7
size: NA
V: TRBV5-1
length: 14
D: TRBD1

CDR3: CATTGYSSYEQYF
DNA: TGTGCCACCACAGGGTATTCCTCCTACGAGCAGTACTTC
J: TRBJ2-7
size: NA
V: TRBV19
length: 13
D: NA

CDR3: CASRPIEGNTIYF
DNA: TGTGCCAGCAGGCCGATAGAGGGAAACACCATATATTTT
J: TRBJ1-3
size: NA
V: TRBV11-2
length: 13
D: NA